Listed here is a single TCR beta chain. The sample belongs to a study of cytomegalovirus exposure and HLA in healthy donors. Study as a whole: When 350 to 500 donors were genotyped, roughly 78% of them were found to fall in the Caucasian-associated ancestry cluster.

In the PCR, 60 Vbeta and 13 Jbeta primers were used. The assay was immunoSEQ multiplex PCR, and TCRdb's table has in-frame clones only and misses some. This listing includes 200,000 to 250,000 clones. The specimen was PBMCs. The receptor's source is a woman in her 30s in good health and CMV-seropositive.

The CDR3 DNA is TGCGCCAGCAGCCGTCCAGGCACTAGCGGGTACAATGAGCAGTTCTTC. This gives the protein CASSRPGTSGYNEQFF. V and J are TRBV5-1 and TRBJ2-1; 9 bases are shared with TRBD2. The V gene end was trimmed by 4 bases and the J gene end by 4 bases; junction bases not matched to a gene: 9. CDR3 size: 16 residues. CDR1 is SGHRS and CDR2 is YFSETQ in the germline V gene.